This record covers a single TCR beta chain. CDR1 and CDR2 from the germline V gene are SGHKS and YYEKEE (reference sequence). V trimming: 5 bases; J trimming: 3 bases; junction bases outside the gene matches: 14. The length of the CDR3 is 17 residues. The data are from a study of T cell changes during pregnancy in multiple sclerosis. Sequencing was performed with immunoSEQ multiplex PCR; in TCRdb, only in-frame clones are kept and a portion is missing. The sample carries fewer than 75,000 clones, under 95% recorded once. The J gene is TRBJ2-7, the V gene TRBV5-5, with TRBD2 matching over 10 bases. The sequenced sample was peripheral blood, obtained after pregnancy. The TCR sequence derives from a female donor in good health, enrolled as a control in a pregnancy study. The CDR3 loop is CASRVGIAGGLYYEQYF. The DNA of the CDR3 is TGTGCCAGCAGGGTGGGGATAGCGGGAGGACTTTACTACGAGCAGTACTTC.